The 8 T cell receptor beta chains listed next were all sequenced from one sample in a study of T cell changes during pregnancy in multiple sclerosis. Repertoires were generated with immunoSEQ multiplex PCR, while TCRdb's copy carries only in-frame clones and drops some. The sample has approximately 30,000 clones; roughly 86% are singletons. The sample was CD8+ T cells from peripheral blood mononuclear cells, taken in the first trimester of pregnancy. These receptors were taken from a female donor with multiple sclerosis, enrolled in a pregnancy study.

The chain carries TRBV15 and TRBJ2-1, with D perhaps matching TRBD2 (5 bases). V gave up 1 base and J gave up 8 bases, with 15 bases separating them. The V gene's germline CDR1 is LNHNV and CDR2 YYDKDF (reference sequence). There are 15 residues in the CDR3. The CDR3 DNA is TGTGCCACCAGCAGAGGTCGCGGAGGTGGCGATGAGCAGTTCTTC. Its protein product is CATSRGRGGGDEQFF.

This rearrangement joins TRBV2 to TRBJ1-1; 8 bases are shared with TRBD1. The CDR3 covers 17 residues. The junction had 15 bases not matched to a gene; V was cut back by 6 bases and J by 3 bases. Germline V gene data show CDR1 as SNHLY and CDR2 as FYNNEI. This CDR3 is CASSDLDLLQGDTEAFF. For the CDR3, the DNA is TGTGCCAGCAGCGACCTTGATCTCTTACAGGGGGACACTGAAGCTTTCTTT.

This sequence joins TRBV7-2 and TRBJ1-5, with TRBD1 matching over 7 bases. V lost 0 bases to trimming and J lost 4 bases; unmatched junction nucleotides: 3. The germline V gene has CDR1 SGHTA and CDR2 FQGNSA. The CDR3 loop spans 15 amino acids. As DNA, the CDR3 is TGTGCCAGCAGCTTAGCGGCAGGGGGGAATCAGCCCCAGCATTTT. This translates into CASSLAAGGNQPQHF.

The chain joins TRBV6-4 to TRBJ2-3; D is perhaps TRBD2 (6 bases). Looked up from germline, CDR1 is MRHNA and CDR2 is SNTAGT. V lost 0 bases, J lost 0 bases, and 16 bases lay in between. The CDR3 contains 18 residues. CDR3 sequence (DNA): TGTGCCAGCAGTGACTCCCACAATGGCGGGACTAGCACAGATACGCAGTATTTT. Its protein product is CASSDSHNGGTSTDTQYF.

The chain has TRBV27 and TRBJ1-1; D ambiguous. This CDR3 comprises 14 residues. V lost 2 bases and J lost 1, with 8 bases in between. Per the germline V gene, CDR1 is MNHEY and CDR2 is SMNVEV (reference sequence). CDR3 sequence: CASSLIATNTEAFF. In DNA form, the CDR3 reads TGTGCCAGCAGTTTAATAGCGACGAACACTGAAGCTTTCTTT.

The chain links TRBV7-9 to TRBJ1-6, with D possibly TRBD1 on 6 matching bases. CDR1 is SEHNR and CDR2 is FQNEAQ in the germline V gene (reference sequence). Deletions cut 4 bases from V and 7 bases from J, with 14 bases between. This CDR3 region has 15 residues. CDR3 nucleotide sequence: TGTGCCAGCAGCTCGGCAGGGGTAGGCAATTCACCCCTCCACTTT. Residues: CASSSAGVGNSPLHF. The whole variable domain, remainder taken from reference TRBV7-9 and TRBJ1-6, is DTGVSQNPRHKITKRGQNVTFRCDPISEHNRLYWYRQTLGQGPEFLTYFQNEAQLEKSRLLSDRFSAERPKGSFSTLEIQRTEQGDSAMYLCASSSAGVGNSPLHFGNGTRLTVT.

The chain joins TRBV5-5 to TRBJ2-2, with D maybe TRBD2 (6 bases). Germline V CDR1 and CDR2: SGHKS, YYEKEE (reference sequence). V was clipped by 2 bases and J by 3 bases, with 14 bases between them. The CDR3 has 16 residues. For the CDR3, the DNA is TGTGCCAGCAGCTTCATGAGACTAGAAGACACCGGGGAGCTGTTTTTT. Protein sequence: CASSFMRLEDTGELFF.

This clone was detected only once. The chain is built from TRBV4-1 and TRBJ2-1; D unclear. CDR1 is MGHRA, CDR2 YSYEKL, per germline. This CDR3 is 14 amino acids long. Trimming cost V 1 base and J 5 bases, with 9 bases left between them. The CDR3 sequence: CASSQADWNNEQFF. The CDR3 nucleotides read TGCGCCAGCAGCCAAGCTGACTGGAACAATGAGCAGTTCTTC.